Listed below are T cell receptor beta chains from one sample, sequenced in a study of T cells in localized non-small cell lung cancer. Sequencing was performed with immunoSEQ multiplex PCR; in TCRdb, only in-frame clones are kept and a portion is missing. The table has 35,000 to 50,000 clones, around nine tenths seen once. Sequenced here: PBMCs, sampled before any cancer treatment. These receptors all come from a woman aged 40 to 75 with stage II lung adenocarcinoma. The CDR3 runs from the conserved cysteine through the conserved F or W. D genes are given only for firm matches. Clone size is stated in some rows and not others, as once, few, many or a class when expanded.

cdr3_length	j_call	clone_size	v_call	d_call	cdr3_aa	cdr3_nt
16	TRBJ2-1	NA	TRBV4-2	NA	CASSQTFRDWSNEQFF	TGTGCCAGCAGCCAGACCTTCCGGGATTGGAGCAATGAGCAGTTCTTC
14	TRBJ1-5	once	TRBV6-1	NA	CASSEVWVGEPQHF	TGTGCCAGCAGTGAAGTGTGGGTTGGGGAGCCCCAGCATTTT
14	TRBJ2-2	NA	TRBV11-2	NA	CASSSGPLAGELFF	TGTGCCAGCAGCTCCGGGCCGTTGGCTGGGGAGCTGTTTTTT
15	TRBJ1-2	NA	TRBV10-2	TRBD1	CASSAGGGAGYGYTF	TGCGCCAGCAGTGCTGGAGGGGGCGCTGGCTATGGCTACACCTTC
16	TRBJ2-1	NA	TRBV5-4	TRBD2	CASKLSASGIDDEQFF	TGTGCCAGCAAGCTGTCGGCTAGCGGGATAGATGATGAGCAGTTCTTC
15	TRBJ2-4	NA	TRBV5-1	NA	CASSLARGQGDIQYF	TGCGCCAGCAGCTTGGCCCGGGGGCAGGGAGACATTCAGTACTTC
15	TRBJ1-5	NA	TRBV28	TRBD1	CASSLMGQGGQPQHF	TGTGCCAGCAGTTTAATGGGACAGGGAGGTCAGCCCCAGCATTTT
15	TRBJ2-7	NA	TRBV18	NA	CASSFRRGLPLEQYF	TGTGCCAGCTCATTTCGCAGGGGACTCCCGTTGGAGCAGTACTTC
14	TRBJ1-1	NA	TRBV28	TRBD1	CASSPGTGNTEAFF	TGTGCCAGCAGTCCCGGGACAGGGAACACTGAAGCTTTCTTT
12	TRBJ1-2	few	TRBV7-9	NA	CASSPGLYGYTF	TGTGCCAGCAGCCCGGGCCTCTATGGCTACACCTTC
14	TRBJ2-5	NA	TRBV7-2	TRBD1	CASSLRGQGETQYF	TGTGCCAGCAGCCTCCGCGGACAGGGTGAGACCCAGTACTTC
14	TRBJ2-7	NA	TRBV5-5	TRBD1	CASSFGTGVYEQYF	TGTGCCAGCAGCTTCGGGACAGGGGTCTACGAGCAGTACTTC
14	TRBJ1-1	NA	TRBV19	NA	CATTTGPVNTEAFF	TGTGCCACCACGACAGGCCCCGTGAACACTGAAGCTTTCTTT
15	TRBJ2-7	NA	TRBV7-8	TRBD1	CASIQTGTGHYEQYF	TGTGCCAGCATCCAAACCGGGACAGGGCACTACGAGCAGTACTTC
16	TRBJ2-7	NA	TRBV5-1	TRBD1	CASSRTSGTGSDEQYF	TGCGCCAGCAGCCGAACATCCGGGACAGGGTCAGACGAGCAGTACTTC
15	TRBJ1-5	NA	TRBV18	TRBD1	CASSPPGQGPQPQHF	TGTGCCAGCTCACCACCGGGACAGGGCCCTCAGCCCCAGCATTTT
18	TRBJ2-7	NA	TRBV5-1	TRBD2	CASSYGSGTSGGTYEQYF	TGCGCCAGCAGCTACGGATCCGGGACTAGCGGGGGTACCTACGAGCAGTACTTC
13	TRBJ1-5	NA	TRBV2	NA	CASSEGLREPQHF	TGTGCCAGCAGTGAAGGACTTAGGGAGCCCCAGCATTTT
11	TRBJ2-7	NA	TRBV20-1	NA	CSALPKQEQYF	TGCAGTGCTCTCCCGAAACAGGAGCAGTACTTC
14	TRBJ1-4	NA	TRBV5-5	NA	CASSPQALLEKLFF	TGTGCCAGCAGCCCTCAGGCTTTGTTGGAAAAACTGTTTTTT
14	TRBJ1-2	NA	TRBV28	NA	CASTRQRGNYGYTF	TGTGCCAGCACCAGACAGAGGGGTAACTATGGCTACACCTTC
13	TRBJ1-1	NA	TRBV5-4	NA	CASSLERDTEAFF	TGTGCCAGCAGCTTGGAAAGGGACACTGAAGCTTTCTTT
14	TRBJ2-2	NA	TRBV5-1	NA	CASSLGQNTGELFF	TGCGCCAGCAGCTTGGGCCAGAACACCGGGGAGCTGTTTTTT
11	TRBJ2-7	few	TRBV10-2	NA	CASSEAREQYF	TGCGCCAGCAGTGAAGCACGCGAGCAGTACTTC
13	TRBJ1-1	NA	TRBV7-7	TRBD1	CASSLARDSEAFF	TGTGCCAGCAGTCTCGCCCGGGACAGTGAAGCTTTCTTT
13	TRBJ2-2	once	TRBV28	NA	CASRGTNTGELFF	TGTGCCAGCCGAGGGACGAACACCGGGGAGCTGTTTTTT
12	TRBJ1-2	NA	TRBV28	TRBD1	CATQGQGSGYTF	TGTGCCACCCAAGGACAGGGGTCTGGCTACACCTTC
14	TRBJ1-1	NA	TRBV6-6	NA	CASSPPGQNTEAFF	TGTGCCAGCAGTCCCCCCGGCCAGAACACTGAAGCTTTCTTT
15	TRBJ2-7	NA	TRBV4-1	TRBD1	CASSHTGQGSYEQYF	TGCGCCAGCAGCCATACGGGACAGGGGAGTTACGAGCAGTACTTC
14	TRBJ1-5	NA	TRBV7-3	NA	CASSKPQAESAQHF	TGTGCCAGCAGCAAACCCCAGGCCGAGTCAGCCCAGCATTTT
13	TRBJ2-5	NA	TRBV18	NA	CASSPLNRETQYF	TGTGCCAGCTCACCCCTCAATAGGGAGACCCAGTACTTC
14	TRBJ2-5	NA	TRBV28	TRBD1	CASSPRDRGETQYF	TGTGCCAGCAGTCCCCGGGACAGGGGAGAGACCCAGTACTTC
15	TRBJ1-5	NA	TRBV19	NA	CASSISGARNQPQHF	TGTGCCAGTAGTATCTCAGGGGCGCGAAATCAGCCCCAGCATTTT
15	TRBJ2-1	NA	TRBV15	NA	CATKVGIARNNEQFF	TGTGCCACCAAGGTCGGAATAGCGAGAAACAATGAGCAGTTCTTC
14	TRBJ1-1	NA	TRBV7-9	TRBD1	CASSLGQAGTEAFF	TGTGCCAGCAGCTTGGGACAGGCTGGGACTGAAGCTTTCTTT
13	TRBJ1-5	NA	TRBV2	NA	CASSGTHNQPQHF	TGTGCCAGCAGTGGGACCCACAATCAGCCCCAGCATTTT
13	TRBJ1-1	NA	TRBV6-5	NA	CASSFPPNTEAFF	TGTGCCAGCAGTTTCCCCCCGAACACTGAAGCTTTCTTT
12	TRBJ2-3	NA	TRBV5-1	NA	CASSPPADTQYF	TGCGCCAGCAGCCCCCCGGCAGATACGCAGTATTTT
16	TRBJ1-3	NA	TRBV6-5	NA	CASSYSLTQVGNTIYF	TGTGCCAGCAGTTACTCCCTAACTCAAGTCGGAAACACCATATATTTT
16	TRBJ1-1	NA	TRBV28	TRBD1	CASTPLLDRGGTEAFF	TGTGCCAGCACCCCCCTATTGGACAGGGGTGGCACTGAAGCTTTCTTT
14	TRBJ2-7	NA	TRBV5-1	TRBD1	CASSTGTGIYEQYF	TGCGCCAGCAGCACCGGGACAGGGATCTACGAGCAGTACTTC
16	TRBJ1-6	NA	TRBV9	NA	CASSPRGSSYNSPLHF	TGTGCCAGCAGCCCCCGGGGCAGCTCCTATAATTCACCCCTCCACTTT
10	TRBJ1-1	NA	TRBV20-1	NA	CSARAEEAFF	TGCAGTGCTAGAGCCGAAGAAGCTTTCTTT
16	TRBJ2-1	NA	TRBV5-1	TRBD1	CASSSIVTGAGNEQFF	TGCGCCAGCAGCTCGATTGTGACAGGGGCAGGGAATGAGCAGTTCTTC
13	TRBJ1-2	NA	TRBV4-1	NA	CASSPDGNYGYTF	TGCGCCAGCAGCCCAGACGGTAACTATGGCTACACCTTC
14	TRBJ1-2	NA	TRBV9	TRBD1	CASSFRQGQHGYTF	TGTGCCAGCAGCTTTCGACAGGGCCAGCATGGCTACACCTTC
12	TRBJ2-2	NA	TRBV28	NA	CASSLETGELFF	TGTGCCAGCAGTTTAGAAACCGGGGAGCTGTTTTTT
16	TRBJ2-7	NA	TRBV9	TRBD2	CASSVGPSGSSYEQYF	TGTGCCAGCAGCGTAGGCCCGAGCGGGAGCTCCTACGAGCAGTACTTC
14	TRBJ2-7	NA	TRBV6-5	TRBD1	CASSRGQGNYEQYF	TGTGCCAGCAGTCGAGGACAGGGTAATTACGAGCAGTACTTC
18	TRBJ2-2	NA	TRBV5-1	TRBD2	CASSLQVLGGVNTGELFF	TGCGCCAGCAGCTTGCAGGTCTTGGGAGGGGTGAACACCGGGGAGCTGTTTTTT
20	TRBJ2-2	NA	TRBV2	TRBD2	CASSEAKGLAGVSDGGELFF	TGTGCCAGCAGTGAAGCCAAGGGGCTAGCGGGAGTTTCGGACGGCGGGGAGCTGTTTTTT
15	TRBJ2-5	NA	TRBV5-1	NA	CASSVFRGDQETQYF	TGCGCCAGCAGTGTGTTCCGCGGGGATCAAGAGACCCAGTACTTC
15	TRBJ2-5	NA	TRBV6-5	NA	CASSPPGAGKETQYF	TGTGCCAGCAGCCCCCCCGGAGCGGGTAAAGAGACCCAGTACTTC